The 23 T cell receptor beta chains below were found in one sample sequenced in a study of T cells in tuberculosis. As for time point: new active TB diagnosis, blood taken before or within 7 days of starting treatment. TCRdb's table, derived via immunoSEQ multiplex PCR, lists solely in-frame clones and lacks some. This sample yields approximately 49,000 clones, of which about 95% are seen a single time; approximately 1.5% belongs to the top ten. Sequencing used PBMCs, obtained at tuberculosis diagnosis. These receptors all stem from an adult with tuberculosis.

The chain uses TRBV13 and TRBJ2-7; 7 nucleotides match TRBD1. The germline V gene has CDR1 PRHDT and CDR2 FYEKMQ (reference sequence). J lost 2 bases, V lost 3 bases, and 10 bases had no gene match. This CDR3 has 16 amino acids. CDR3: CASSFSTGSGAYEQYF. CDR3 bases: TGTGCCAGCAGCTTCTCGACAGGGTCAGGGGCCTACGAGCAGTACTTC.

This clone was seen just once. The V gene is TRBV28, the J gene TRBJ2-7, with 7 bases lining up with TRBD1. This CDR3 is 14 amino acids long. The germline CDR1 and CDR2 sequences are MDHEN and SYDVKM. Trimming cost V 4 bases and J 4 bases; bases outside gene matches: 7. The chain's CDR3 is CASSWGTELYEQYF. In nucleotides, the CDR3 is TGTGCCAGCAGTTGGGGGACAGAGTTGTACGAGCAGTACTTC.

The chain is built from TRBV19 and TRBJ2-5; possibly TRBD2 for D (5 bases). Germline V lookup: CDR1 LNHDA, CDR2 SQIVND (reference sequence). V was trimmed by 7 bases and J by 0 bases, leaving 15 bases between them. The length of the CDR3 is 15 residues. The CDR3 DNA reads as TGTGCCAGTACCGCCTCGGGGTTTAACCAAGAGACCCAGTACTTC. This translates into CASTASGFNQETQYF.

The chain combines TRBV28 with TRBJ1-2, with 10 bases matching TRBD1. This CDR3 has 15 residues. The V and J ends lost 3 bases and 7 bases, in that order; junction bases with no gene match: 8. Germline values: CDR1 MDHEN, CDR2 SYDVKM. The CDR3 bases are TGTGCCAGCAGTTTGCCTCGTGGGGACAGGGGTGGCTACACCTTC. Translated, it gives CASSLPRGDRGGYTF.

The chain has TRBV9 and TRBJ2-1; 10 nucleotides agree with TRBD2. This CDR3 is 17 amino acids long. Germline V gene sequence: CDR1 SGDLS, CDR2 YYNGEE. Unmatched junction bases numbered 14, after V lost 4 bases and J lost 7 bases. CDR3 coding DNA: TGTGCCAGCAGCACCCGGACTAGCGGAACTGGGATGAATGAGCAGTTCTTC. It is translated as CASSTRTSGTGMNEQFF. Filled out from reference TRBV9 and TRBJ2-1, the complete variable domain reads DSGVTQTPKHLITATGQRVTLRCSPRSGDLSVYWYQQSLDQGLQFLIQYYNGEERAKGNILERFSAQQFPDLHSELNLSSLELGDSALYFCASSTRTSGTGMNEQFFGPGTRLTVL.

The J gene is TRBJ2-7, the V gene TRBV7-2; TRBD1 aligns across 10 bases. The CDR3 has 17 residues. Unmatched junction bases numbered 11, after V lost 6 bases and J lost 0 bases. Germline CDR1 SGHTA, CDR2 FQGNSA. The CDR3 reads CASSDRGLSYSSYEQYF. As DNA, the CDR3 is TGTGCCAGCAGTGACAGGGGGCTCAGCTACAGCTCCTACGAGCAGTACTTC.

The CDR3 sequence is CASSLATAGRIGQTGELFF. In nucleotides, the CDR3 is TGTGCCAGCAGCTTAGCCACCGCGGGCAGGATCGGGCAGACCGGGGAGCTGTTTTTT. The rearrangement joins TRBV7-6 to TRBJ2-2, with a tentative D call TRBD2 (5 bases). CDR3 length equals 19 residues. Per the germline V gene, CDR1 is SGHVS and CDR2 is FNYEAQ. V shed 0 bases and J shed 5 bases, with 22 bases lying between them.

The CDR3 DNA follows: TGTGCCAGCAGCTTAAGAGGTGAAAAACTGTTTTTT. Amino acids: CASSLRGEKLFF. J is TRBJ1-4 and V is TRBV7-9; D not certain. Trimming took off 2 bases at V and 7 bases at J, with 5 bases between the two ends. Germline CDR1 and CDR2: SEHNR and FQNEAQ (reference sequence). This CDR3 is 12 amino acids long. Variable domain in full (rest from reference TRBV7-9 and TRBJ1-4): DTGVSQNPRHKITKRGQNVTFRCDPISEHNRLYWYRQTLGQGPEFLTYFQNEAQLEKSRLLSDRFSAERPKGSFSTLEIQRTEQGDSAMYLCASSLRGEKLFFGSGTQLSVL.

DNA of the CDR3: TGTGCCAGCAGTTCTCCGGGACTAGCGGGAGTCAATGAGCAGTTCTTC. This gives the protein CASSSPGLAGVNEQFF. V gene TRBV28 combines with J gene TRBJ2-1, with 14 bases fitting TRBD2. The CDR3 is made up of 16 amino acids. Germline lookup yields CDR1 MDHEN and CDR2 SYDVKM. Germline trimming cut 4 bases from V and 6 bases from J; bases unmatched to any gene: 5.

The chain carries TRBV27 and TRBJ2-1; 7 bases match TRBD2. Trimming took 6 bases from V and 16 from J; bases not matched to a gene: 15. The CDR3 length is 13 residues. Germline loops: CDR1 MNHEY, CDR2 SMNVEV (reference sequence). CDR3 DNA: TGTGCCAGCAGAATGTTGCGGCGGGAGTCGGAATTCTTC. Amino acid sequence: CASRMLRRESEFF.

This chain links TRBV5-6 with TRBJ2-3, with a possible D match to TRBD1 (5 bases). The CDR3 extends over 15 amino acids. Germline values: CDR1 SGHDT, CDR2 YYEEEE. V was trimmed by 2 bases and J by 4 bases, leaving 14 bases between them. In DNA form, the CDR3 reads TGTGCCAGCAGCTTAACGGGCGTAGGGGCAGATACGCAGTATTTT. Translation: CASSLTGVGADTQYF.

V gene TRBV5-1 combines with J gene TRBJ2-5; 7 positions agree with TRBD2. The CDR3 runs to 15 residues. Unmatched junction bases numbered 8, after V lost 3 bases and J lost 3 bases. The germline V gene has CDR1 SGHRS and CDR2 YFSETQ. The CDR3 DNA reads TGCGCCAGCAGCTACACCGGGACTACCAAAGAGACCCAGTACTTC. Translating it yields CASSYTGTTKETQYF. Variable domain in full (rest from reference TRBV5-1 and TRBJ2-5): KAGVTQTPRYLIKTRGQQVTLSCSPISGHRSVSWYQQTPGQGLQFLFEYFSETQRNKGNFPGRFSGRQFSNSRSEMNVSTLELGDSALYLCASSYTGTTKETQYFGPGTRLLVL.

The table lists this clone with a few counts. This rearrangement joins TRBV30 to TRBJ1-2; D remains unclear. V was cut by 3 bases and J by 0 bases, with 8 bases left in between. CDR1 is GTSNPN and CDR2 is SVGIG in the germline V gene (reference sequence). The CDR3 is 13 residues long. CDR3 loop: CAWRSRANYGYTF. In DNA form, the CDR3 reads TGTGCCTGGAGGTCACGGGCTAACTATGGCTACACCTTC.

The CDR3 here is CAWGDSLYTDTQYF. The CDR3 DNA sequence: TGTGCCTGGGGGGACAGCCTTTACACAGATACGCAGTATTTT. The V and J genes are TRBV30 and TRBJ2-3; 7 bases are shared with TRBD1. Germline loops: CDR1 GTSNPN, CDR2 SVGIG (reference sequence). The CDR3 covers 14 residues. Germline trimming cut 5 bases from V and 2 bases from J; bases unmatched to any gene: 7.

The chain has TRBV11-2 and TRBJ2-7; the match to TRBD2 covers 10 bases. CDR3 length: 16 amino acids. Germline-derived CDR1 and CDR2 are SGHAT and FQNNGV. V was pared by 1 base and J by 0 bases, with 3 bases of the junction left unmatched. CDR3 amino acids: CASSLAGTSVSYEQYF. CDR3 coding DNA: TGTGCCAGCAGCTTAGCCGGGACTAGCGTCTCCTACGAGCAGTACTTC.

The J gene is TRBJ2-1, the V gene TRBV6-5; 7 bases agree with TRBD1. Looked up from germline, CDR1 is MNHEY and CDR2 is SVGAGI. With V trimmed by 4 bases and J by 6 bases, 6 bases remained unmatched. CDR3 size: 14 residues. For the CDR3, the DNA is TGTGCCAGCAGTTCTCGGACAGGCCGCAATGAGCAGTTCTTC. This codes for CASSSRTGRNEQFF.

The chain employs TRBV6-1 and TRBJ1-5; D remains ambiguous. The V end was cut by 2 bases, the J end by 11 bases, with 10 bases between. The CDR3 loop spans 12 amino acids. The germline V gene encodes CDR1 MNHNS and CDR2 SASEGT. The chain's CDR3 is CASSEKRMAQHF. CDR3 nucleotides: TGTGCCAGCAGTGAAAAGAGGATGGCCCAGCATTTT.

V gene TRBV19 combines with J gene TRBJ2-7, with D tentatively TRBD1 (6 bases). Germline assignment: CDR1 LNHDA and CDR2 SQIVND (reference sequence). The CDR3 runs to 14 residues. The V and J ends lost 4 bases and 7 bases respectively, with 17 bases between them. The CDR3 sequence is CASSSYGTDREQYF. CDR3 DNA sequence: TGTGCCAGTAGTAGTTACGGGACGGACAGAGAGCAGTACTTC. The full variable domain, with the rest looked up from reference TRBV19 and TRBJ2-7, is DGGITQSPKYLFRKEGQNVTLSCEQNLNHDAMYWYRQDPGQGLRLIYYSQIVNDFQKGDIAEGYSVSREKKESFPLTVTSAQKNPTAFYLCASSSYGTDREQYFGPGTRLTVT.

This clone showed up just once. The chain has TRBV4-1 and TRBJ1-5; 9 nucleotides align to TRBD1. With 5 bases clipped from V and 2 bases from J, the junction kept 4 bases outside the gene matches. This CDR3 region has 15 residues. Germline CDR1 is MGHRA and CDR2 is YSYEKL. CDR3 nucleotide sequence: TGCGCCAGCAGCACACAGGGGGCCGGCAATCAGCCCCAGCATTTT. Translation: CASSTQGAGNQPQHF.

The genes are TRBV11-2 and TRBJ2-7; no clear D. CDR3 length: 14 amino acids. CDR1 is SGHAT and CDR2 is FQNNGV in the germline V gene. Trimming shortened V by 4 bases and J by 7 bases, and 17 bases separated the two germline ends. CDR3 sequence reads: CASSSPGIESEQYF. DNA for the CDR3: TGTGCCAGCAGCTCCCCAGGAATAGAGTCTGAGCAGTACTTC.

This clone was seen a single time. This chain joins TRBV6-6 and TRBJ2-2, with a weak D call TRBD2 (6 bases). Germline lookup yields CDR1 MNHNY and CDR2 SVGAGI (reference sequence). Trimming shortened V by 2 bases and J by 7 bases, and 8 bases separated the two germline ends. The CDR3 runs 13 residues. CDR3 region: CASSYVGGGELFF. In nucleotides, the CDR3 is TGTGCCAGCAGTTACGTGGGGGGCGGGGAGCTGTTTTTT.

The chain has TRBV9 and TRBJ1-2; D is unresolved. Per the germline V gene, CDR1 is SGDLS and CDR2 is YYNGEE. The CDR3 spans 15 residues. Trimming left V 0 bases short and J 0 bases short, with 9 bases between. CDR3: CASSVDPSANYGYTF. As DNA, the CDR3 is TGTGCCAGCAGCGTAGATCCTTCGGCTAACTATGGCTACACCTTC.

The genes are TRBV7-2 and TRBJ2-5; 7 nucleotides match TRBD1. J was trimmed by 5 bases and V by 3 bases; bases with no gene match: 6. Germline CDR1 SGHTA, CDR2 FQGNSA. CDR3 length equals 14 residues. The CDR3 loop reads CASSFKTGAETQYF. The DNA for the CDR3 is TGTGCCAGCAGCTTTAAAACAGGGGCGGAGACCCAGTACTTC. Full variable domain (outside the CDR3, taken from reference TRBV7-2 and TRBJ2-5): GAGVSQSPSNKVTEKGKDVELRCDPISGHTALYWYRQSLGQGLEFLIYFQGNSAPDKSGLPSDRFSAERTGGSVSTLTIQRTQQEDSAVYLCASSFKTGAETQYFGPGTRLLVL.